The 4 T cell receptor beta chains below were found in one sample sequenced in a study of T cells after yellow fever vaccination. TCRdb called the 5' RACE reads again in MiXCR, with one record for every CDR3 protein. Of roughly 180,000 distinct CDR3 sequences listed, 5.5% to 7.5% were seen once; the top ten hold about 2.8%. Sequences were derived from CD4+ T cells sorted from PBMCs, sampled on the day of the first yellow fever vaccination. These receptors all stem from a man younger than 35 who received the YFV17D yellow fever vaccine.

This rearrangement joins TRBV7-2 to TRBJ1-2; D call uncertain. This CDR3 spans 14 amino acids. From germline, CDR1 is SGHTA and CDR2 FQGNSA. V was pared by 1 base and J by 7 bases, with 13 bases between. The CDR3 bases are TGTGCCAGCAGCTTAGTGGCTGGAAAGGGTGGCTACACCTTC. This sequence encodes CASSLVAGKGGYTF.

Details on this clonotype: A single base separates this from a much larger clone, so it may be a read error. Lacking the conserved final phenylalanine or tryptophan, this CDR3 likely reflects a read error. The gene calls are TRBV28 and TRBJ2-5, with 8 bases lining up with TRBD1. The ends lost 6 bases at V and 1 base at J; junction bases unmatched: 7. The germline V gene encodes CDR1 MDHEN and CDR2 SYDVKM. This CDR3 is built from 15 residues. CDR3 sequence reads: CASSAGQVGQETQYY. The CDR3 nucleotides read TGTGCCAGCAGCGCGGGACAGGTTGGCCAAGAGACCCAGTACTAC.

This clonotype was seen ten or more times. The gene calls are TRBV27 and TRBJ2-2, with 10 bases identical to TRBD2. This CDR3 has 17 amino acids. Looked up from germline, CDR1 is MNHEY and CDR2 is SMNVEV (reference sequence). V shed 5 bases and J 8 bases; nucleotides not matched to a gene: 14. CDR3: CASSPPRAGGLLGELFF. The DNA of the CDR3 is TGTGCCAGCAGTCCGCCCAGAGCGGGGGGGCTGTTAGGGGAGCTGTTTTTT.

Many counts were recorded for this clonotype. The chain combines TRBV4-1 with TRBJ1-4; the D gene is possibly TRBD1 (6 bases). The CDR3 is 15 amino acids. V was shortened by 0 bases and J by 8 bases, with 13 bases between the two germline ends. Looked up from germline, CDR1 is MGHRA and CDR2 is YSYEKL. The CDR3 loop reads CASSQDRGSGEKLFF. CDR3 nucleotide sequence: TGCGCCAGCAGCCAAGATAGGGGGTCTGGCGAAAAACTGTTTTTT.